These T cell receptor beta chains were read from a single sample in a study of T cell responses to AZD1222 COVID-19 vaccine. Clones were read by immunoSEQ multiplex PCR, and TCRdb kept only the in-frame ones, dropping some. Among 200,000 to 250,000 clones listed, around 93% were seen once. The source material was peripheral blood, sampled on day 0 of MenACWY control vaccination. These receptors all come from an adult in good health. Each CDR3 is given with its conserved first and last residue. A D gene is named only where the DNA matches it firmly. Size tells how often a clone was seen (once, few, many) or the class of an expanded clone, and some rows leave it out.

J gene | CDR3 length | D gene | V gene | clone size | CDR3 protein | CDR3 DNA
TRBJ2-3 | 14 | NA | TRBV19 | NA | CASSITGYTDTQYF | TGTGCCAGTAGTATAACGGGCTACACAGATACGCAGTATTTT
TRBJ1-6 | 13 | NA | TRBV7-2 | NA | CASSWDWNSPLHF | TGTGCCAGCAGCTGGGACTGGAATTCACCCCTCCACTTT
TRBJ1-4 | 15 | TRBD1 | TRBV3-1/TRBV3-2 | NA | CASSATGVANEKLFF | TGTGCCAGCAGCGCGACAGGGGTAGCTAATGAAAAACTGTTTTTT
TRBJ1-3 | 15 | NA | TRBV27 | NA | CASSSLGGSGNTIYF | TGTGCCAGCAGTTCATTAGGGGGCTCTGGAAACACCATATATTTT
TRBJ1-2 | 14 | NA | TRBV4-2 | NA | CASSQDAGLIGYTF | TGTGCCAGCAGCCAAGATGCAGGGCTAATCGGGTACACCTTC
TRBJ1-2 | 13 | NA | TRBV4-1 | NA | CASSQARTYGYTF | TGCGCCAGCAGCCAAGCCCGGACTTATGGCTACACCTTC
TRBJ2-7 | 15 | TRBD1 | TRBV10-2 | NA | CASSDPRQGVYEQYF | TGCGCCAGCAGTGACCCACGACAGGGGGTGTACGAGCAGTACTTC
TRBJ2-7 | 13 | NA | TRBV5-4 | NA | CASSFDSAYEQYF | TGTGCCAGCAGTTTTGACAGCGCCTACGAGCAGTACTTC
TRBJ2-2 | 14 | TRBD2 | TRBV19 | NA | CASTRTSIAGELFF | TGTGCCAGTACTCGGACTAGCATCGCCGGGGAGCTGTTTTTT
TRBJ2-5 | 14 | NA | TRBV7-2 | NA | CASSLNGIQETQYF | TGTGCCAGCAGCTTAAACGGGATCCAAGAGACCCAGTACTTC
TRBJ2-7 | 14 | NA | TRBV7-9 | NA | CASSGVQGSYEQYF | TGTGCCAGCAGCGGGGTACAGGGCTCGTACGAGCAGTACTTC
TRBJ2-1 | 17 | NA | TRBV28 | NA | CATLTGKGGAPYNEQFF | TGTGCCACCCTGACAGGGAAAGGGGGGGCCCCCTACAATGAGCAGTTCTTC
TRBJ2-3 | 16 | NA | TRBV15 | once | CATSRDRGTRTDTQYF | TGTGCCACCAGCAGAGATCGGGGAACTAGGACAGATACGCAGTATTTT
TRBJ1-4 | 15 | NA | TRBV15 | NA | CATSRADSLGEKLFF | TGTGCCACCAGCAGAGCAGACTCATTGGGGGAAAAACTGTTTTTT
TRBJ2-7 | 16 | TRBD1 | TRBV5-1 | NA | CASSPDPGTGAYEQYF | TGCGCCAGCAGCCCCGATCCTGGGACAGGGGCCTACGAGCAGTACTTC
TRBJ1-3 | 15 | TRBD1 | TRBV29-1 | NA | CSVEEGQSSGNTIYF | TGCAGCGTTGAAGAGGGACAGTCCTCTGGAAACACCATATATTTT
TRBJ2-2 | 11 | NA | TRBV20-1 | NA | CSAKYTGELFF | TGCAGTGCCAAGTACACCGGGGAGCTGTTTTTT
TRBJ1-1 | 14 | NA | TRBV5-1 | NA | CASSTRGGNTEAFF | TGCGCCAGCAGCACCCGTGGGGGGAACACTGAAGCTTTCTTT
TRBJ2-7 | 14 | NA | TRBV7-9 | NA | CASSPPTGGYEQYF | TGTGCCAGCAGCCCCCCCACAGGAGGCTACGAGCAGTACTTC
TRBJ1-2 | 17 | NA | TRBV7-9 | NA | CASSKNVREQVFNGYTF | TGTGCCAGCAGCAAAAACGTCAGGGAGCAAGTGTTCAATGGCTACACCTTC
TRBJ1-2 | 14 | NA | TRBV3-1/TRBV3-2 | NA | CASSQGQTTYGYTF | TGTGCCAGCAGCCAAGGCCAGACCACCTATGGCTACACCTTC
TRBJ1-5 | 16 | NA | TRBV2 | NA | CASSEALWDSNQPQHF | TGTGCCAGCAGTGAAGCGCTTTGGGACAGCAATCAGCCCCAGCATTTT
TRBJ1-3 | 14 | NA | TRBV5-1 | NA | CASSAGISGNTIYF | TGCGCCAGCAGCGCAGGTATCTCTGGAAACACCATATATTTT
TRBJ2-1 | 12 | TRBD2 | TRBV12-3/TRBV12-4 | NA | CASSLASGGEFF | TGTGCCAGCAGTTTGGCTAGCGGGGGGGAGTTCTTC
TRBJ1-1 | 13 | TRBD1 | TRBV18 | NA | CASSGQRNTEAFF | TGTGCCAGCTCGGGACAGAGGAACACTGAAGCTTTCTTT
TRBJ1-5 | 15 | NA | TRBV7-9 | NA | CASSPGGATNQPQHF | TGTGCCAGCAGCCCCGGGGGGGCTACTAATCAGCCCCAGCATTTT